This is a list of T cell receptor beta chains from one sample in a study of cytomegalovirus exposure and HLA in healthy donors. Produced via immunoSEQ multiplex PCR; TCRdb's table is partial and in-frame only. The profile shows some 180,000 clones, around 80% of them singletons. Input material: PBMCs. Every receptor here comes from a man younger than 35 in good health and CMV-seronegative. CDR3s include the opening cysteine and the closing phenylalanine or tryptophan. Each record gives: CDR3 protein, V gene, J gene.

CDR3aa: CASSLPLRTGDYEQYF
v_gene: TRBV5-1
j_gene: TRBJ2-7

CDR3aa: CASSVDTGGEKLFF
v_gene: TRBV9
j_gene: TRBJ1-4

CDR3aa: CSSSDLGTVRGETQYF
v_gene: TRBV7-9
j_gene: TRBJ2-5

CDR3aa: CASSPGTERAETQYF
v_gene: TRBV5-1
j_gene: TRBJ2-5

CDR3aa: CAISERRETKYNSPLHF
v_gene: TRBV10-3
j_gene: TRBJ1-6

CDR3aa: CASSYSFRDLVTEAFF
v_gene: TRBV6-5
j_gene: TRBJ1-1

CDR3aa: CASSWDRSTYEQYF
v_gene: TRBV6-1
j_gene: .

CDR3aa: CASRLTGNGAYEQYF
v_gene: TRBV27
j_gene: TRBJ2-7

CDR3aa: CASSAETGGVFIYEQYF
v_gene: TRBV5-6
j_gene: TRBJ2-7

CDR3aa: CASSPWTGASSGANVLTF
v_gene: TRBV5-4
j_gene: TRBJ2-6

CDR3aa: CASSWTSGGQDTQYF
v_gene: TRBV6-1
j_gene: TRBJ2-3

CDR3aa: CASSHRDGYEQYF
v_gene: TRBV6-8
j_gene: TRBJ2-7

CDR3aa: CATSRERLAGGSYNEQFF
v_gene: TRBV15
j_gene: TRBJ2-1

CDR3aa: CASSYSGGLRKQYF
v_gene: TRBV6-5
j_gene: TRBJ2-7

CDR3aa: CASSIGGGGSYEQYF
v_gene: TRBV19
j_gene: TRBJ2-7

CDR3aa: CAWTEQSTNTGELFF
v_gene: TRBV30
j_gene: TRBJ2-2

CDR3aa: CASKSGQGVEDTQYF
v_gene: TRBV6-1
j_gene: TRBJ2-3

CDR3aa: CASSVGGGPRGTQYF
v_gene: TRBV9
j_gene: TRBJ2-3

CDR3aa: CASSLDSGGTEAFF
v_gene: TRBV11-3
j_gene: TRBJ1-1

CDR3aa: CASSETSGREQYF
v_gene: TRBV25-1
j_gene: TRBJ2-7

CDR3aa: CAVKWGQGNTEAFF
v_gene: TRBV6-6
j_gene: TRBJ1-1

CDR3aa: CASSEWAGAGELFF
v_gene: TRBV6-4
j_gene: TRBJ2-2

CDR3aa: CASSSLDTQYF
v_gene: TRBV6-5
j_gene: TRBJ2-3

CDR3aa: CASSPRPTGGGEQYF
v_gene: TRBV6-1
j_gene: TRBJ2-7

CDR3aa: CASSLSPRISTDTQYF
v_gene: TRBV7-6
j_gene: TRBJ2-3